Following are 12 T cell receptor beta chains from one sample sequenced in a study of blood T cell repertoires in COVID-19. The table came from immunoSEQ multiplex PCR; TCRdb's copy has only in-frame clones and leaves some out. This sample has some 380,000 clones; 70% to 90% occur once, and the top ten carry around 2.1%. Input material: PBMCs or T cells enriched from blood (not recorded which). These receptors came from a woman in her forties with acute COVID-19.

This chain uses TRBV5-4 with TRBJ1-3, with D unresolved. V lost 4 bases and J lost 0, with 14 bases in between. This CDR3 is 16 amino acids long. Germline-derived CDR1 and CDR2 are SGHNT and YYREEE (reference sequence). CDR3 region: CASSLTIGSSGNTIYF. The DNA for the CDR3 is TGTGCCAGCAGCCTAACTATTGGGAGCTCTGGAAACACCATATATTTT.

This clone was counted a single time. CDR3 sequence: CASTYGGRGEQYF. The CDR3, as DNA: TGTGCCAGCACGTATGGAGGGAGAGGCGAGCAGTACTTC. This chain uses TRBV6-5 with TRBJ2-7; D perhaps matches TRBD2 (6 bases). From germline, CDR1 is MNHEY and CDR2 SVGAGI. The CDR3 totals 13 residues. V was trimmed by 7 bases and J by 6 bases, leaving 16 bases between them.

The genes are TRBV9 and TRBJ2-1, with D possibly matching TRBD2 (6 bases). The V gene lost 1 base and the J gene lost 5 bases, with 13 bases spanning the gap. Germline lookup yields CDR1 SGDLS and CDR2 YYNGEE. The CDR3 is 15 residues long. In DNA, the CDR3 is TGTGCCAGCAGCGTACTAGCGCCTCCCGACAATGAGCAGTTCTTC. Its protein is CASSVLAPPDNEQFF.

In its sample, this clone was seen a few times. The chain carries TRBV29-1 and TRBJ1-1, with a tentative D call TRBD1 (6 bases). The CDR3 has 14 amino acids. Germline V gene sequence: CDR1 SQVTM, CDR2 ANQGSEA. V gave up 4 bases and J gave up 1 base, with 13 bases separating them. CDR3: CSVAQGIANTEAFF. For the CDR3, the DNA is TGCAGCGTTGCACAGGGAATTGCGAACACTGAAGCTTTCTTT.

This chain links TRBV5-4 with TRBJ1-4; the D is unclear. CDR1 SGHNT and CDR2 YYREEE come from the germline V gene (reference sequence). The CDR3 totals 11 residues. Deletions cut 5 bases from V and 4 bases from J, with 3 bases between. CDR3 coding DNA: TGTGCCAGCAGATATAATGAAAAACTGTTTTTT. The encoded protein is CASRYNEKLFF.

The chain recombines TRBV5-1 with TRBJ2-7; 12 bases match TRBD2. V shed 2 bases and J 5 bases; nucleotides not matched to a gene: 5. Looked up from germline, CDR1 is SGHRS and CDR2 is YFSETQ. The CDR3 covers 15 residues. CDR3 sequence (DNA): TGCGCCAGCAGCTTATCACTAGCGGGGGGCAACGAGCAGTACTTC. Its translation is CASSLSLAGGNEQYF.

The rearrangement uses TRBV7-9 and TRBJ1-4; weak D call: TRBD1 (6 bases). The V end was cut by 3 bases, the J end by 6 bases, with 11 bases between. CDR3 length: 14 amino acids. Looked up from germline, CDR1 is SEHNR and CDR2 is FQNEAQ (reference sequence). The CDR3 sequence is CASSFGRGHEKLFF. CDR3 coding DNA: TGTGCCAGCAGCTTCGGCAGGGGCCATGAAAAACTGTTTTTT.

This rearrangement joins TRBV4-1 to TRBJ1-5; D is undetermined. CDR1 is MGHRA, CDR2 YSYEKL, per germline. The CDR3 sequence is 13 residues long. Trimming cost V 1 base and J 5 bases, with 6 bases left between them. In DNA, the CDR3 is TGCGCCAGCAGCCAAGGACATTATCAGCCCCAGCATTTT. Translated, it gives CASSQGHYQPQHF.

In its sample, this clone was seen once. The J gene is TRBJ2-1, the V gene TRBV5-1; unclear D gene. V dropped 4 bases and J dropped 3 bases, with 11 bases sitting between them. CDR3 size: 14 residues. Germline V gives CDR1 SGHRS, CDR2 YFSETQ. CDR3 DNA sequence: TGCGCCAGCAGCCCGACGGCGGTCTACAATGAGCAGTTCTTC. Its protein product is CASSPTAVYNEQFF.

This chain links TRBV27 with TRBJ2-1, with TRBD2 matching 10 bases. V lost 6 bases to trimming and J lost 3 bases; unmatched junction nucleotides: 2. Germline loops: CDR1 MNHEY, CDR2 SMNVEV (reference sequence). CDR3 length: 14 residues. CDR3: CASRVAGGYNEQFF. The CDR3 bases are TGTGCCAGCAGGGTAGCGGGGGGCTACAATGAGCAGTTCTTC.

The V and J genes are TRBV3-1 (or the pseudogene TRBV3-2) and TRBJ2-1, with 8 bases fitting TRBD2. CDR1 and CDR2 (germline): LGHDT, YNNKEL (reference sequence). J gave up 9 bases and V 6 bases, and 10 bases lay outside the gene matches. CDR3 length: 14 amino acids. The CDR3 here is CASRAGTSVGEQFF. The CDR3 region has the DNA TGTGCCAGCAGGGCCGGGACTAGTGTTGGTGAGCAGTTCTTC.

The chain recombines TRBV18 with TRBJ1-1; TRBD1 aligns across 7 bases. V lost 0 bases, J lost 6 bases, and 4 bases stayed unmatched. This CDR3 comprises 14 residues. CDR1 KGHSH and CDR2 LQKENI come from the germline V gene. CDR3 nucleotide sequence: TGTGCCAGCTCACCACCGACAGGGAGAGCTGAAGCTTTCTTT. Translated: CASSPPTGRAEAFF.